This is a list of T cell receptor beta chains from one sample in a study of blood T cells in healthy people across ages. TCRdb re-called the 5' RACE reads with MiXCR, one entry per CDR3 protein. The sample lists about 1,400,000 distinct CDR3 sequences, around 59% seen once, with over 6.5% in the top ten. The sample comprised blood. Every receptor here comes from a man younger than 35 in good health. CDR3s include the opening cysteine and the closing phenylalanine or tryptophan. Fields, in order: D gene, J gene, clone size, V gene, CDR3 DNA, CDR3 protein. D genes are given only for firm matches. Only part of the rows carry a size: once, few, many, or a class if the clone is expanded.

D: -; J: TRBJ2-1; size: -; V: TRBV5-1; DNA: TGCGCCAGCGCTTTACCGGGACTTGGTGAGCAGTTCTTC; CDR3: CASALPGLGEQFF
D: TRBD1; J: TRBJ1-2; size: -; V: TRBV4-3; DNA: TGCGCCAGCAGCCAAGACCGGACAGGGAAGGGGTATGGCTACACCTTC; CDR3: CASSQDRTGKGYGYTF
D: -; J: TRBJ1-2; size: -; V: TRBV29-1; DNA: TGCAGCGTTGAGCTCTTGGTGGGGTTGGTCACCTTC; CDR3: CSVELLVGLVTF
D: -; J: TRBJ2-1; size: -; V: TRBV7-8; DNA: TGTGCCAGCAGCTTAGCGGGAGGCCTACCGGATGAGCAGTTCTTC; CDR3: CASSLAGGLPDEQFF
D: -; J: TRBJ2-4; size: -; V: TRBV20-1; DNA: TGCAGTGCTACCCCGGGAAGCCAGCGTGAGCAGTACTTC; CDR3: CSATPGSQREQYF
D: TRBD1; J: TRBJ2-4; size: -; V: TRBV20-1; DNA: TGCAGTGCGCCGGACAGGGTGCGAGCCAAAAACATTCAGTACTTC; CDR3: CSAPDRVRAKNIQYF
D: TRBD2; J: TRBJ2-7; size: -; V: TRBV7-9; DNA: TGTGCCAGCAGTTTAGCGGGGGAGACCAATGAGCAGTACTTC; CDR3: CASSLAGETNEQYF
D: TRBD1; J: TRBJ2-7; size: -; V: TRBV7-6; DNA: TGTGCCAGCGCTACTCCCGACAGCCCGACAGGGAAACCCTACGAGCAGTACTTC; CDR3: CASATPDSPTGKPYEQYF
D: -; J: TRBJ1-6; size: -; V: TRBV5-6; DNA: TGTGCCAGCGGCTTGTTTGGAAGTAATTCACCCCTCCACTTT; CDR3: CASGLFGSNSPLHF
D: -; J: TRBJ2-5; size: -; V: TRBV5-1; DNA: TGCGCCAGCAGCTTCCGACAGCCTACCGAGACCCAGTACTTC; CDR3: CASSFRQPTETQYF
D: -; J: TRBJ2-3; size: -; V: TRBV12-3/TRBV12-4; DNA: TGTGCCAGCAGTAGAGCACAAATCGATACGCAGTATTTT; CDR3: CASSRAQIDTQYF
D: -; J: TRBJ2-7; size: few; V: TRBV12-3/TRBV12-4; DNA: TGTGCCAGCAGTCCCCCAGAAATCAGCTACGAGCAGTACTTC; CDR3: CASSPPEISYEQYF
D: -; J: TRBJ2-3; size: few; V: TRBV7-6; DNA: TGTGCCAGCAGCTTGGGACCCAACACAGATACGCAGTATTTT; CDR3: CASSLGPNTDTQYF
D: -; J: TRBJ2-1; size: -; V: TRBV4-1; DNA: TGCGCCAGCAGCCCCCCGGTCTTGGCTGAGCAGTTCTTC; CDR3: CASSPPVLAEQFF
D: -; J: TRBJ2-5; size: many; V: TRBV20-1; DNA: TGCAGTGCTAGTCACCAAGAGACCCAGTACTTC; CDR3: CSASHQETQYF
D: TRBD1; J: TRBJ1-3; size: -; V: TRBV25-1; DNA: TGTGCCAGCAGTGTGATGCACAGGGGCAACTCTGGAAACACCATATATTTT; CDR3: CASSVMHRGNSGNTIYF
D: -; J: TRBJ1-1; size: once; V: TRBV6-5; DNA: TGTGCCAGCAGTTACGCGACCCTTGGGGCCACTGAAGCTTTCTTT; CDR3: CASSYATLGATEAFF
D: TRBD1; J: TRBJ2-1; size: -; V: TRBV6-2/TRBV6-3; DNA: TGTGCCAGCAGCCAAAGGACAGGTTCAATCTCCTACGAGCAGTTCTTC; CDR3: CASSQRTGSISYEQFF
D: TRBD1; J: TRBJ1-5; size: -; V: TRBV5-1; DNA: TGCGCCAGCAGCCTCTGGACAGGGGATCAGCCCCAGCATTTT; CDR3: CASSLWTGDQPQHF
D: TRBD1; J: TRBJ2-5; size: few; V: TRBV6-6; DNA: TGTGCCAGCAACAACCCAGGGGGTCGGGAGACCCAGTACTTC; CDR3: CASNNPGGRETQYF
D: -; J: TRBJ2-7; size: -; V: TRBV14; DNA: TGTGCCAGCAGCCAACTAAGGGGACGCAACGAGCAGTACTTC; CDR3: CASSQLRGRNEQYF
D: -; J: TRBJ1-4; size: -; V: TRBV6-5; DNA: TGTGCCAGCAGTTACTCGAGGTCGGGAACTAATGAAAAACTGTTTTTT; CDR3: CASSYSRSGTNEKLFF
D: -; J: TRBJ2-7; size: -; V: TRBV15; DNA: TGTGCCACCAGCCCTAGGGACTGCTCCTCCTACGAGCAGTACTTC; CDR3: CATSPRDCSSYEQYF
D: -; J: TRBJ2-7; size: -; V: TRBV10-3; DNA: TGTGCCACACTCTCGGAGGCCAGAACCTACGAGCAGTACTTC; CDR3: CATLSEARTYEQYF
D: -; J: TRBJ1-4; size: few; V: TRBV5-5; DNA: TGTGCCAGCAGCGGCCCACAGGGAATTGGGGAAAAACTGTTTTTT; CDR3: CASSGPQGIGEKLFF
D: -; J: TRBJ1-1; size: -; V: TRBV5-1; DNA: TGCGCCAGCAGTTGGTATCGGCCTACTGAAGCTTTCTTT; CDR3: CASSWYRPTEAFF
D: TRBD1; J: TRBJ2-7; size: few; V: TRBV4-3; DNA: TGCGCCAGCAGCCAAGATTGGGACCGGGGACAGCTAAGTTTCTACGAGCAGTACTTC; CDR3: CASSQDWDRGQLSFYEQYF
D: TRBD2; J: TRBJ2-3; size: -; V: TRBV4-2; DNA: TGTGCCAGCAGCCCCCTAGCGGGGACCGTCACAGATACGCAGTATTTT; CDR3: CASSPLAGTVTDTQYF
D: -; J: TRBJ1-2; size: -; V: TRBV27; DNA: TGTGCCAGCAGTTCCCCCGGGGGAGGCTACACCTTC; CDR3: CASSSPGGGYTF
D: -; J: TRBJ2-7; size: few; V: TRBV10-3; DNA: TGTGCCATCAGTGAGCAGGACAACCGGTGGGACTACGAGCAGTACTTC; CDR3: CAISEQDNRWDYEQYF
D: TRBD1; J: TRBJ2-4; size: once; V: TRBV29-1; DNA: TGCAGCGTCGTGGGACAGGGGAGGGAGCAGTACTTC; CDR3: CSVVGQGREQYF
D: -; J: TRBJ2-7; size: few; V: TRBV2; DNA: TGTGCCAGCAGTTGGATCTCCTACGAGCAGTACTTC; CDR3: CASSWISYEQYF
D: -; J: TRBJ2-7; size: -; V: TRBV4-1; DNA: TGCGTCAGCAGCCAAGCTTTCGGCTACGAGCAGTACTTC; CDR3: CVSSQAFGYEQYF
D: -; J: TRBJ2-3; size: few; V: TRBV7-2; DNA: TGTGCCAGCAGCGTTTTAGTGGCAGCTAGCACAGATACGCAGTATTTT; CDR3: CASSVLVAASTDTQYF
D: TRBD2; J: TRBJ2-3; size: -; V: TRBV5-1; DNA: TGCGCCAGCAGCCCCGGCCTAGCGGTAACCACAGATACGCAGTATTTT; CDR3: CASSPGLAVTTDTQYF
D: -; J: TRBJ1-2; size: few; V: TRBV29-1; DNA: TGCAGCGTTGAGGGTCCCAGAATAATCGGCTACACCTTC; CDR3: CSVEGPRIIGYTF
D: -; J: TRBJ2-2; size: -; V: TRBV10-3; DNA: TGTGCCATCAGTGGACGGCTAAATGGGGACACCGGGGAGCTGTTTTTT; CDR3: CAISGRLNGDTGELFF
D: -; J: TRBJ2-3; size: -; V: TRBV5-4; DNA: TGTGCCAGCAGCCCGCGGACGGACCCTAGCGATACGCAGTATTTT; CDR3: CASSPRTDPSDTQYF
D: -; J: TRBJ2-7; size: -; V: TRBV4-2; DNA: TGTGCCAGCAGCAACGGCTTCTACGAGCAGTACTTC; CDR3: CASSNGFYEQYF
D: TRBD1; J: TRBJ2-1; size: few; V: TRBV10-3; DNA: TGTGCCATCAGTGACGGACAGGCTTATGAGCAGTTCTTC; CDR3: CAISDGQAYEQFF
D: TRBD1; J: TRBJ1-5; size: -; V: TRBV7-2; DNA: TGTGCCAGCAGCCCGAAGACAGGGCTCAATCAGCCCCAGCATTTT; CDR3: CASSPKTGLNQPQHF
D: -; J: TRBJ2-1; size: few; V: TRBV29-1; DNA: TGCAGCGTTGAGACGGGCAATGAGCAGTTCTTC; CDR3: CSVETGNEQFF
D: TRBD1; J: TRBJ1-2; size: few; V: TRBV10-3; DNA: TGTGCCATCAGTAGCGGGACAGGGTACGTCGGGTATGGCTACACCTTC; CDR3: CAISSGTGYVGYGYTF
D: TRBD1; J: TRBJ2-1; size: few; V: TRBV7-9; DNA: TGTGCCAGCAGCCCACAGACAGGGGAGAATGAGCAGTTCTTC; CDR3: CASSPQTGENEQFF
D: TRBD1; J: TRBJ2-1; size: -; V: TRBV29-1; DNA: TGCAGCGCCGGACAGGGTGCTTACAATGAGCAGTTCTTC; CDR3: CSAGQGAYNEQFF
D: TRBD1; J: TRBJ1-6; size: -; V: TRBV20-1; DNA: TGCAGTGCTAGGGACGATGACAGGGGCTCCTATAATTCACCCCTCCACTTT; CDR3: CSARDDDRGSYNSPLHF
D: -; J: TRBJ2-1; size: -; V: TRBV20-1; DNA: TGCAGTGCTAGTTCTGTCCCGACGGAGAGCTCCTACAATGAGCAGTTCTTC; CDR3: CSASSVPTESSYNEQFF
D: -; J: TRBJ2-5; size: -; V: TRBV15; DNA: TGTGCCACCAGCAGAGACCTACCTTGGGGGGAGGGGGAGCAGTACTTC; CDR3: CATSRDLPWGEGEQYF
D: -; J: TRBJ2-2; size: -; V: TRBV24-1; DNA: TGTGCCACCAGCCCACCTTCCGGGGGGCGAAATGTCACCGGGGAGCTGTTTTTT; CDR3: CATSPPSGGRNVTGELFF
D: -; J: TRBJ1-6; size: -; V: TRBV20-1; DNA: TGCAGCGGGGGATACGGCAGAAGTTCACCCCTCCACTTT; CDR3: CSGGYGRSSPLHF
D: TRBD2; J: TRBJ2-3; size: few; V: TRBV7-2; DNA: TGTGCCAGCAGCTTACCGTTAGCGGGAGGCAGCACAGATACGCAGTATTTT; CDR3: CASSLPLAGGSTDTQYF
D: -; J: TRBJ2-4; size: -; V: TRBV5-1; DNA: TGCGCCAGCAGCCTAATCATCCGGGGGCCAGCCGGTGAGCAGTACTTC; CDR3: CASSLIIRGPAGEQYF
D: -; J: TRBJ1-6; size: -; V: TRBV2; DNA: TGTGCCAGCACTCTAGGGACCGATAATTTACCCCTCCACTTT; CDR3: CASTLGTDNLPLHF
D: -; J: TRBJ2-4; size: few; V: TRBV20-1; DNA: TGCAGTGCCAAGGGGGTTACCAAAAACATTCAGTACTTC; CDR3: CSAKGVTKNIQYF
D: TRBD1; J: TRBJ2-4; size: few; V: TRBV5-1; DNA: TGCGCCAGCAGCGATATCGACAGGGTAGAGGCCAAAAACATTCAGTACTTC; CDR3: CASSDIDRVEAKNIQYF
D: TRBD2; J: TRBJ2-1; size: few; V: TRBV11-2; DNA: TGTGCCAGCAGCCCCCGGAGCGGGGACTACAATGAGCAGTTCTTC; CDR3: CASSPRSGDYNEQFF
D: -; J: TRBJ2-7; size: -; V: TRBV3-1; DNA: TGTGCCAGCAGCCAAGACGATTCCTACTTCCCCTACGAGCAGTACTTC; CDR3: CASSQDDSYFPYEQYF